This T cell receptor beta chain was captured in a study of graft-versus-host responses after intestinal transplantation. Study-wide background: Multivisceral, liver-intestinal, or isolated intestinal transplants were performed in recipients. For two to four years after anti-thymocyte globulin induction, all recipients took tacrolimus and steroids. Study-wide findings and caveats: Early HvG declines after transplant were associated with peak circulating GvH clone levels. GvH clones occurred in recipient marrow; some first appeared in ileum or blood.

Libraries were prepared by immunoSEQ multiplex PCR; TCRdb keeps only in-frame clonotypes and omits some of them. Here the sample spans 100,000 to 120,000 clones, about 93% being singletons. V dropped 3 bases and J dropped 2 bases, with 13 bases sitting between them. The CDR3 runs 16 residues. Germline V gene sequence: CDR1 SGHVS, CDR2 FQNEAQ. Comment on this clone: Antigen specificity is unknown.

This clonotype was sampled from a human donor who received an intestinal transplant. This material consisted of unstimulated CD8+ T cells sorted from spleen or lymph node cells, taken before intestinal transplant. The genes are TRBV7-8 and TRBJ2-2, with D perhaps being TRBD1 or TRBD2 (5 bases each). CDR3 region: CASSFLYGANTGELFF. The CDR3, as DNA: TGTGCCAGCAGCTTCCTTTACGGGGCTAACACCGGGGAGCTGTTTTTT.